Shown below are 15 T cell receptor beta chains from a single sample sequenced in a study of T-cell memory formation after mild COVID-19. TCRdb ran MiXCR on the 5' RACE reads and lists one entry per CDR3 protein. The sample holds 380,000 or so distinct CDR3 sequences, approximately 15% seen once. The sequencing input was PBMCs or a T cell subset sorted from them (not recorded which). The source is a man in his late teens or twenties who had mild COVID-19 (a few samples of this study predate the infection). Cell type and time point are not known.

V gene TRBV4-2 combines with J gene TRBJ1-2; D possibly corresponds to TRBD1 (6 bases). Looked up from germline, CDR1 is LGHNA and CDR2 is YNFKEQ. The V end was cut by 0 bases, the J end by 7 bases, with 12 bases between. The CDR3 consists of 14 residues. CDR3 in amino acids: CASSQDLGGSGYTF. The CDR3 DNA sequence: TGTGCCAGCAGCCAAGATCTGGGGGGCAGTGGCTACACCTTC.

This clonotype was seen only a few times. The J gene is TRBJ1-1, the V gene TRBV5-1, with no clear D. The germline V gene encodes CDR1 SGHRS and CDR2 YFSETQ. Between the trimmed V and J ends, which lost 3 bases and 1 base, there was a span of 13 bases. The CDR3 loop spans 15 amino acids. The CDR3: CASSWQSVSNTEAFF. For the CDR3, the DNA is TGCGCCAGCAGCTGGCAGAGTGTGTCGAACACTGAAGCTTTCTTT.

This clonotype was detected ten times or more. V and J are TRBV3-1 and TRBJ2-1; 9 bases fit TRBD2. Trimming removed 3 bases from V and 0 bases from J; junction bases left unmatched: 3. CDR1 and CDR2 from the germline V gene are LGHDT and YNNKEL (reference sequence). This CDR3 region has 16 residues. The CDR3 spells CASSHRGGASYNEQFF. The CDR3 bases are TGTGCCAGCAGCCACCGCGGGGGGGCCTCCTACAATGAGCAGTTCTTC.

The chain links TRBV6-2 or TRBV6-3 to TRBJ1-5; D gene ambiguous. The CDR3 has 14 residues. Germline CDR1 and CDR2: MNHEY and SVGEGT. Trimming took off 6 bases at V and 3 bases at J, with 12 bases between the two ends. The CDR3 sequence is CASRLDGLNQPQHF. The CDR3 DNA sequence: TGTGCCAGCAGGCTAGACGGCCTCAATCAGCCCCAGCATTTT.

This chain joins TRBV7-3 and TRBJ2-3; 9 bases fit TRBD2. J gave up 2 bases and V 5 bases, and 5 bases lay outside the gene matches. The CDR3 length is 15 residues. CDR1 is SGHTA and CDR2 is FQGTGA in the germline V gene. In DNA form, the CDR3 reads TGTGCCAGCAGCGAGCGGGGGGCAAACACAGATACGCAGTATTTT. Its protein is CASSERGANTDTQYF.

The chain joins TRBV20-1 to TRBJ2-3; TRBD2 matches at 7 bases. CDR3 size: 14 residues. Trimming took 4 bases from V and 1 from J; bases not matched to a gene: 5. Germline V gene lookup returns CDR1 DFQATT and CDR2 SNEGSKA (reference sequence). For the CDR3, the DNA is TGCAGTGCTATTCGCGGGGGAGGCACAGATACGCAGTATTTT. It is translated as CSAIRGGGTDTQYF.

CDR3 DNA: TGCAGTGCTAGGAGGACAGGGAGGACTGAAGCTTTCTTT. Protein product: CSARRTGRTEAFF. The gene calls are TRBV20-1 and TRBJ1-1; 8 bases line up with TRBD1. The CDR3 spans 13 residues. CDR1 is DFQATT and CDR2 is SNEGSKA in the germline V gene (reference sequence). The junction had 5 bases not matched to a gene; V was cut back by 3 bases and J by 5 bases.

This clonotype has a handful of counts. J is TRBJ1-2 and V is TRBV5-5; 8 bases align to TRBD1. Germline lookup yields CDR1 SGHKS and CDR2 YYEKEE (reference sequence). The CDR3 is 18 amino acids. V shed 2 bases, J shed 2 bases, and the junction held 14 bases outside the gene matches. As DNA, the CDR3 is TGTGCCAGCAGCTTATGGACCGGACAGGGAATGGGGAACTATGGCTACACCTTC. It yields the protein CASSLWTGQGMGNYGYTF.

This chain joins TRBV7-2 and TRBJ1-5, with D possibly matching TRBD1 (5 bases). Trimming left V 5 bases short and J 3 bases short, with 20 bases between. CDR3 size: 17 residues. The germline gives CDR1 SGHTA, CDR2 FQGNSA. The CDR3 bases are TGTGCCAGCAGCGCCATGACCGGGACTAATTTCAATCAGCCCCAGCATTTT. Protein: CASSAMTGTNFNQPQHF.

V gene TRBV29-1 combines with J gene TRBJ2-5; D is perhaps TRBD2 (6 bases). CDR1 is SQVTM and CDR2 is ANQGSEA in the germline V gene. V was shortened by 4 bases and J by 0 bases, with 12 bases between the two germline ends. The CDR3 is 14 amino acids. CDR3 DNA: TGCAGCGTTGCTCGCGGGGCGTACCAAGAGACCCAGTACTTC. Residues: CSVARGAYQETQYF.

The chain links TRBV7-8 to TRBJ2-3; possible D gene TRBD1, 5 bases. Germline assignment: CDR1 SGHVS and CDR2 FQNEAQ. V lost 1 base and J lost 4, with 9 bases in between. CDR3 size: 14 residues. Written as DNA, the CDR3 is TGTGCCAGCAGCTTAGTTGTAGGGGCAGATACGCAGTATTTT. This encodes CASSLVVGADTQYF.

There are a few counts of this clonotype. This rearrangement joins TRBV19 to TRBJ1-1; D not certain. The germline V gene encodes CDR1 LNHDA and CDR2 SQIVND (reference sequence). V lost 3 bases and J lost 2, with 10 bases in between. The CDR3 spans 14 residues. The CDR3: CASSMPPGNTEAFF. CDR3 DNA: TGTGCCAGTAGTATGCCCCCCGGAAACACTGAAGCTTTCTTT. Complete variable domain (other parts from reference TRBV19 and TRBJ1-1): DGGITQSPKYLFRKEGQNVTLSCEQNLNHDAMYWYRQDPGQGLRLIYYSQIVNDFQKGDIAEGYSVSREKKESFPLTVTSAQKNPTAFYLCASSMPPGNTEAFFGQGTRLTVV.

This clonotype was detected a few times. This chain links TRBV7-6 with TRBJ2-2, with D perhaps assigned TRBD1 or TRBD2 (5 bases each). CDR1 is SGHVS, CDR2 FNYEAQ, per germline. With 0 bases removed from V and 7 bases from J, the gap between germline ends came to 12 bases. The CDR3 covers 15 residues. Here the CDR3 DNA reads TGTGCCAGCAGCTTAGCGTCGGCTGGGGGCGGGGAGCTGTTTTTT. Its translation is CASSLASAGGGELFF.

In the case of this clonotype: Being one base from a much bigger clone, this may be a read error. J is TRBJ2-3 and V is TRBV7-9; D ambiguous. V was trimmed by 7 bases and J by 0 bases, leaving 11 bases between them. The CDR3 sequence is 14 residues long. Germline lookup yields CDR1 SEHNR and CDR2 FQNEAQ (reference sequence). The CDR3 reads CASTEVGSTDTQYF. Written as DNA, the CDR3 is TGTGCCAGCACCGAAGTTGGTAGCACAGATACGCAGTATTTT. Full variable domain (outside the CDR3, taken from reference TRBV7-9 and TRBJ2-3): DTGVSQNPRHKITKRGQNVTFRCDPISEHNRLYWYRQTLGQGPEFLTYFQNEAQLEKSRLLSDRFSAERPKGSFSTLEIQRTEQGDSAMYLCASTEVGSTDTQYFGPGTRLTVL.

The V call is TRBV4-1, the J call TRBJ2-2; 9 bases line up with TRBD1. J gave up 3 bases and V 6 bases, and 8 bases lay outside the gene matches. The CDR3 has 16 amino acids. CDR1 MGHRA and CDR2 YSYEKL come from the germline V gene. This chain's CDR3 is CASRPTGTGHTGELFF. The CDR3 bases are TGCGCCAGCAGACCGACCGGGACAGGGCACACCGGGGAGCTGTTTTTT.